This TCR beta chain was identified in a study of monozygotic twins with inflammatory bowel disease. The germline V gene has CDR1 DFQATT and CDR2 SNEGSKA (reference sequence). The CDR3 covers 14 residues. cDNA for each sample came from eight separate reactions. Each of TCRalpha and TCRbeta cDNA went through two nested PCRs, lasting 16 and 9 cycles. TCRdb reprocessed the 5' RACE reads, keeping one entry per CDR3 protein, no DNA. Its table lists nearly 450,000 distinct CDR3 sequences. The receptor was isolated from a human donor with ulcerative colitis or Crohn's disease, or a healthy co-twin of an affected twin (not recorded which). The sample comprised blood. The gene calls are TRBV20-1 and TRBJ1-5; TCRdb selects TRBD1, and the lack of DNA leaves this call unchecked. This chain's CDR3 is CSARDRGTNQPQHF.